This is a list of T cell receptor beta chains from one sample in a study of T cell responses to AZD1222 COVID-19 vaccine. Method: immunoSEQ multiplex PCR; TCRdb's copy keeps in-frame clones and lacks some. The sample lists around 67,000 clones, less than 90% occurring once. Material: peripheral blood, obtained on day 0 of AZD1222 vaccination. These receptors all come from an adult in good health. The conserved cysteine and the conserved F or W are not part of the CDR3 here. Some rows mark clone size as missing; the rest say once, few, many or name a class of expanded clone.

v_gene: TRBV12-3/TRBV12-4
abundance: .
CDR3aa: ASSLGAAQPQH

v_gene: TRBV9
abundance: .
CDR3aa: ASRAPSPLNTEAF

v_gene: TRBV3-1/TRBV3-2
abundance: .
CDR3aa: ASSLLKADEQY

v_gene: TRBV13
abundance: once
CDR3aa: ASSDLGTGRNTEAF

v_gene: TRBV10-3
abundance: .
CDR3aa: AIGTGGGLATDTQY

v_gene: TRBV2
abundance: .
CDR3aa: ASRMGLAETYEQY

v_gene: TRBV16
abundance: .
CDR3aa: ASSPLSSGLTYNEQF

v_gene: TRBV7-9
abundance: many
CDR3aa: ASSSDREYQPQH

v_gene: TRBV10-2
abundance: few
CDR3aa: ASSDGLHSGNTIY

v_gene: TRBV29-1
abundance: .
CDR3aa: SVHGQMNTEAF

v_gene: TRBV7-9
abundance: .
CDR3aa: ASSQQAGTGGYGYT

v_gene: TRBV4-3
abundance: few
CDR3aa: ASSHDFNSNQPQH

v_gene: TRBV5-8
abundance: .
CDR3aa: ASGSTGNYGYT

v_gene: TRBV30
abundance: .
CDR3aa: AWSSGGGGETQY

v_gene: TRBV19
abundance: .
CDR3aa: ASSPGVATEAF

v_gene: TRBV12-3/TRBV12-4
abundance: once
CDR3aa: ASSWGTYEQY

v_gene: TRBV7-2
abundance: .
CDR3aa: ASSKEGEQY

v_gene: TRBV7-9
abundance: .
CDR3aa: ASSLASGTGGSAF

v_gene: TRBV3-1/TRBV3-2
abundance: once
CDR3aa: ASSLITGDSYNSPLH

v_gene: TRBV19
abundance: few
CDR3aa: ASNQREVDEQY

v_gene: TRBV6-5
abundance: .
CDR3aa: ASSRQGYTEAF

v_gene: TRBV10-3
abundance: .
CDR3aa: AIRGDRAGQPQH

v_gene: TRBV4-2
abundance: .
CDR3aa: ASSQDTWSLGTGELF

v_gene: TRBV7-9
abundance: .
CDR3aa: ASSPPGGGYT

v_gene: TRBV15
abundance: .
CDR3aa: ATSRARTLSNQPQH

v_gene: TRBV5-5
abundance: .
CDR3aa: ASSSGTGSYEQY

v_gene: TRBV9
abundance: .
CDR3aa: ASSVGGVGGYT

v_gene: TRBV30
abundance: .
CDR3aa: AWSVQGAYEQY

v_gene: TRBV7-2
abundance: .
CDR3aa: ASSLYYPLDEQF

v_gene: TRBV10-3
abundance: many
CDR3aa: ATSGTEDQPQH

v_gene: TRBV28
abundance: .
CDR3aa: ASTPPRSGYEQY

v_gene: TRBV6-6
abundance: once
CDR3aa: ASRGPGRHEQY

v_gene: TRBV6-2/TRBV6-3
abundance: once
CDR3aa: ASSYSTSNVLT

v_gene: TRBV5-8
abundance: .
CDR3aa: ASSRISEAF

v_gene: TRBV28
abundance: .
CDR3aa: ASSPPTGMGGGELF

v_gene: TRBV5-5
abundance: medium-sized
CDR3aa: ASSLELPLTTNEKLF

v_gene: TRBV7-9
abundance: .
CDR3aa: ASSLQEGLGEKLF

v_gene: TRBV30
abundance: once
CDR3aa: AWSLSGLAPGELF

v_gene: TRBV6-1
abundance: .
CDR3aa: ASSEEGGPYGYT

v_gene: TRBV18
abundance: .
CDR3aa: ASSENRGSPLH

v_gene: TRBV4-2
abundance: .
CDR3aa: ASSTRQGPGELF

v_gene: TRBV9
abundance: .
CDR3aa: ASSVDPSVSYEQY

v_gene: TRBV5-6
abundance: .
CDR3aa: ASSLGGQTNQPQH

v_gene: TRBV4-3
abundance: .
CDR3aa: ASSQEGGYTNYGYT

v_gene: TRBV28
abundance: .
CDR3aa: ASQGGYSNQPQH